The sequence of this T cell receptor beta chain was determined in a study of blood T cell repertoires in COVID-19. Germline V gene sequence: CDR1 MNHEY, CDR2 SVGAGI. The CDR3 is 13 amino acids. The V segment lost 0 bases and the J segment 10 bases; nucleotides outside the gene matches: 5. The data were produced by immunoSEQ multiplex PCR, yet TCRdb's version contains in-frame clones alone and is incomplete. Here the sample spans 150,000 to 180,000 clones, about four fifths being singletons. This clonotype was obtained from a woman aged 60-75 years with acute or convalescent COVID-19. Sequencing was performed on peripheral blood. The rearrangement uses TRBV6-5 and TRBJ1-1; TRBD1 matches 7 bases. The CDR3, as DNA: TGTGCCAGCAGTTACTCGGGGACAGTTATAGCTTTCTTT. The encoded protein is CASSYSGTVIAFF.